These 8 T cell receptor beta chains share one sample of origin, sequenced in a study of blood T cells in healthy people across ages. A second PCR of roughly 6 to 12 cycles used a sample-barcoded 5' primer and a J-beta primer mix. TCRdb re-analysed the 5' RACE reads in MiXCR, keeping a single row per CDR3 protein. Of 730,000 or so distinct CDR3 sequences in the sample, approximately 43% were seen once. Sequencing input: blood. These receptors were collected from an older woman in good health.

This clonotype has a handful of counts. V gene TRBV20-1 combines with J gene TRBJ2-1; possibly TRBD1 or TRBD2 for D (5 bases each). The germline CDR1 and CDR2 sequences are DFQATT and SNEGSKA (reference sequence). Trimming stripped 6 bases from V and 6 bases from J, with 18 bases between. This CDR3 contains 14 residues. CDR3 DNA sequence: TGCAGTGCAAGGGACCTACGCCTCCCCAATGAGCAGTTCTTC. Translated, it gives CSARDLRLPNEQFF.

The chain has TRBV2 and TRBJ2-7; no definite D call. The CDR3 has 14 residues. Germline V gene sequence: CDR1 SNHLY, CDR2 FYNNEI. The V end was cut by 6 bases, the J end by 1 base, with 13 bases between. The CDR3 nucleotides read TGTGCCAGCAGGGCAGGATATACTTCCTACGAGCAGTACTTC. Translating gives CASRAGYTSYEQYF.

The rearrangement uses TRBV5-1 and TRBJ2-3; 14 bases are shared with TRBD2. This CDR3 is 19 amino acids long. The V gene's germline CDR1 is SGHRS and CDR2 YFSETQ. The ends lost 4 bases at V and 0 bases at J; junction bases unmatched: 10. In DNA form, the CDR3 reads TGCGCCAGCAGCCCCAGACTAGCGGGGGGGCCCGCTAGCACAGATACGCAGTATTTT. It codes for CASSPRLAGGPASTDTQYF. Variable domain in full (rest from reference TRBV5-1 and TRBJ2-3): KAGVTQTPRYLIKTRGQQVTLSCSPISGHRSVSWYQQTPGQGLQFLFEYFSETQRNKGNFPGRFSGRQFSNSRSEMNVSTLELGDSALYLCASSPRLAGGPASTDTQYFGPGTRLTVL.

V gene TRBV28 combines with J gene TRBJ2-3; possible D gene TRBD2, 7 bases. V was trimmed by 5 bases and J by 5 bases, leaving 17 bases between them. CDR3 length: 15 residues. From germline, CDR1 is MDHEN and CDR2 SYDVKM. The CDR3 nucleotides are TGTGCCAGCAGTCTCTCTCCGGGGGGCCAAGATACGCAGTATTTT. Encoded protein: CASSLSPGGQDTQYF.

The chain joins TRBV20-1 to TRBJ1-2; TRBD1 matches at 9 bases. The CDR3 spans 15 residues. Losses at the gene ends were 4 bases for V and 7 bases for J; bases not matched to a gene: 13. Germline V CDR1 and CDR2: DFQATT, SNEGSKA (reference sequence). DNA of the CDR3: TGCAGTGCTATGGGGGCCGGGACAGGGCATGGTGGCTACACCTTC. Protein product: CSAMGAGTGHGGYTF.

The chain employs TRBV3-1 and TRBJ1-2; D is perhaps TRBD1 (6 bases). In germline, CDR1 is LGHDT, CDR2 YNNKEL (reference sequence). The CDR3 has 15 amino acids. V gave up 1 base and J gave up 0 bases, with 9 bases separating them. The CDR3 spells CASSQGTGTNYGYTF. CDR3 in DNA: TGTGCCAGCAGCCAAGGTACAGGGACTAACTATGGCTACACCTTC.

V is TRBV28 and J is TRBJ2-7, with 7 bases identical to TRBD1. The V segment lost 4 bases and the J segment 2 bases; nucleotides outside the gene matches: 8. Germline V lookup: CDR1 MDHEN, CDR2 SYDVKM. The CDR3 contains 15 residues. CDR3 amino acids: CASSSAGTAPYEQYF. CDR3 DNA: TGTGCCAGCAGTTCAGCCGGGACAGCTCCCTACGAGCAGTACTTC.

Worth noting for this clonotype: One end of the junction does not line up with germline, which may come from a read error. This sequence joins TRBV7-2 and TRBJ2-2; D possibly matches TRBD1 or TRBD2 (5 bases each). The CDR3 spans 14 residues. Per germline, CDR1 SGHTA and CDR2 FQGNSA. As DNA, the CDR3 is TGTGCCAGCAGCTCTCGACAGCTCACCGGGGAGTTGTTTTTT. Encoded protein: CASSSRQLTGELFF.